A single sample gave rise to the 18 T cell receptor beta chains below, sequenced in a study of T cells in Graves' hyperthyroidism and ophthalmopathy. Template material for amplifying TCR beta CDR3 regions consisted of RNA transcripts. During a first-round RT-PCR of the TCR CDR3, the HTBI primer set was used. TCRdb passed the multiplex PCR reads through MiXCR, listing each CDR3 protein once. The repertoire holds about 640,000 distinct CDR3 sequences, more than 20% seen once, with under 35% in the top ten. The sample comprised blood. These receptors were taken from a man aged 30-40 years with Graves' ophthalmopathy.

This clonotype was observed at least ten times. The rearrangement uses TRBV7-9 and TRBJ2-3; perhaps TRBD2 as D (6 bases). Trimming left V 11 bases short and J 3 bases short, with 12 bases between. Germline-derived CDR1 and CDR2 are SEHNR and FQNEAQ (reference sequence). The length of the CDR3 is 12 residues. In DNA form, the CDR3 reads TGTGCCGGAACGGGGGAGACAGATACGCAGTATTTT. Translation: CAGTGETDTQYF.

Only a few counts were recorded for this clonotype. This chain connects TRBV10-3 to TRBJ2-2; D gene ambiguous. The CDR3 has 15 residues. V was shortened by 0 bases and J by 4 bases, with 9 bases between the two germline ends. Germline V lookup: CDR1 ENHRY, CDR2 SYGVKD. CDR3 sequence (DNA): TGTGCCATCAGTGAGTCGTACGACCGCACCGGGGAGCTGTTTTTT. Its translation is CAISESYDRTGELFF.

CDR3 residues: CASSFGGWEGNEQFF. The CDR3 DNA sequence: TGTGCCAGCAGTTTCGGGGGTTGGGAGGGAAATGAGCAGTTCTTC. The chain combines TRBV12-3 or TRBV12-4 with TRBJ2-1; 7 bases line up with TRBD2. The CDR3 contains 15 residues. The trim removed 3 bases at V and 7 bases at J, leaving 9 bases unmatched.

This sequence joins TRBV3-1 and TRBJ2-5; the match to TRBD2 covers 7 bases. The CDR3 sequence is 15 residues long. Germline V gene lookup returns CDR1 LGHDT and CDR2 YNNKEL (reference sequence). Unmatched junction bases numbered 11, after V lost 6 bases and J lost 4 bases. The CDR3 region is CASSDYGGGGETQYF. For the CDR3, the DNA is TGTGCCAGCAGTGACTACGGCGGGGGTGGAGAGACCCAGTACTTC.

The sample holds a few counts of this clonotype. The rearrangement links TRBV11-2 to TRBJ2-3; 9 bases align to TRBD2. CDR3 length equals 15 residues. The germline V gene encodes CDR1 SGHAT and CDR2 FQNNGV. The V gene end was trimmed by 4 bases and the J gene end by 2 bases; junction bases not matched to a gene: 4. CDR3 coding DNA: TGTGCCAGCAGCTCCGGGACTAGCTTCACAGATACGCAGTATTTT. Its protein is CASSSGTSFTDTQYF.

The sample holds a few counts of this clonotype. The V call is TRBV19, the J call TRBJ1-1; D call uncertain. Trimming pared 9 bases from V and 0 bases from J, leaving 14 bases between. Germline V gene data show CDR1 as LNHDA and CDR2 as SQIVND (reference sequence). The CDR3 totals 14 residues. The CDR3: CASGPRTVNTEAFF. The CDR3 DNA follows: TGTGCCAGCGGGCCAAGGACTGTGAACACTGAAGCTTTCTTT.

This clonotype was counted only a few times. This chain joins TRBV29-1 and TRBJ1-4, with D possibly matching TRBD1 (6 bases). V was cut by 4 bases and J by 4 bases, with 10 bases left in between. The CDR3 consists of 13 residues. Germline CDR1 SQVTM, CDR2 ANQGSEA. The CDR3 region has the DNA TGCAGCGTTGGACAGGTCCTTAATGAAAAACTGTTTTTT. Translating gives CSVGQVLNEKLFF.

The chain is built from TRBV9 and TRBJ2-5; 8 bases agree with TRBD2. V dropped 0 bases and J dropped 2; count of bases not matched to a gene: 3. Per germline, CDR1 SGDLS and CDR2 YYNGEE. The CDR3 is 15 amino acids. The CDR3 protein is CASSVELADQETQYF. The CDR3 DNA reads TGTGCCAGCAGCGTAGAACTAGCGGATCAAGAGACCCAGTACTTC.

A word on this clonotype: At one of its ends the junction is not consistent with the germline gene, which may arise from a read error. V is TRBV3-1 and J is TRBJ1-1; D gene unclear. Germline V gene lookup returns CDR1 LGHDT and CDR2 YNNKEL (reference sequence). The CDR3 spans 15 residues. CDR3 amino acids: CASSQERVQRTEAFF. As DNA, the CDR3 is TGTGCCAGCAGTCAAGAAAGAGTGCAAAGGACTGAAGCTTTCTTT.

Only a few counts were recorded for this clonotype. V and J are TRBV24-1 and TRBJ2-3; 15 bases fit TRBD2. The germline CDR1 and CDR2 sequences are KGHDR and SFDVKD. Germline trimming cut 2 bases from V and 6 bases from J; bases unmatched to any gene: 5. The CDR3 length is 17 residues. The CDR3 protein is CATSDWGLAGGEDTQYF. Here the CDR3 DNA reads TGTGCCACCAGTGATTGGGGACTAGCGGGAGGAGAGGATACGCAGTATTTT.

The chain couples TRBV5-6 to TRBJ2-1; 9 nucleotides line up with TRBD2. The CDR3 has 15 amino acids. CDR1 SGHDT and CDR2 YYEEEE come from the germline V gene. Here the CDR3 reads CATRGGLASYNEQFF. The CDR3 nucleotides are TGTGCTACCAGAGGGGGACTAGCTTCCTACAATGAGCAGTTCTTC.

This clonotype was picked up a small number of times. The gene calls are TRBV18 and TRBJ2-7; maybe TRBD1 (6 bases). Germline CDR1 reads KGHSH; CDR2 reads LQKENI. V shed 6 bases and J shed 1 base, with 16 bases lying between them. This CDR3 has 15 amino acids. CDR3 protein: CASSPAGAGSYEQYF. For the CDR3, the DNA is TGTGCCAGCTCTCCAGCAGGGGCAGGGTCCTACGAGCAGTACTTC.

This chain connects TRBV7-2 to TRBJ2-3; D unresolved. CDR1 SGHTA and CDR2 FQGNSA come from the germline V gene. The CDR3 loop spans 15 amino acids. V was trimmed by 5 bases and J by 2 bases, leaving 14 bases between them. As DNA, the CDR3 is TGTGCCAGCAGCCCCTTGGCTACATCCACAGATACGCAGTATTTT. This codes for CASSPLATSTDTQYF.

This clonotype turned up a few times. The genes are TRBV12-3 or TRBV12-4 and TRBJ1-1, with D uncertain. The V end lost 6 bases, the J end lost 10 bases, and 18 bases lay between the germline ends. This CDR3 is 13 amino acids long. The chain's CDR3 is CASSPGVPDRAFF. In DNA, the CDR3 is TGTGCCAGCAGCCCCGGAGTGCCGGATAGAGCTTTCTTT.

This clonotype has only a few counts. The V gene is TRBV27, the J gene TRBJ2-2, with 7 bases identical to TRBD2. V was clipped by 8 bases and J by 3 bases; unmatched bases: 6. The CDR3 is 14 amino acids. Germline-derived CDR1 and CDR2 are MNHEY and SMNVEV (reference sequence). CDR3 nucleotides: TGTGCCAGCGGCCAGCTAGCGGACACCGGGGAGCTGTTTTTT. Protein product: CASGQLADTGELFF.

V gene TRBV14 combines with J gene TRBJ1-1; weak D call: TRBD1 (5 bases). This CDR3 spans 13 amino acids. Germline V gives CDR1 SGHDN, CDR2 FVKESK. Trimming removed 6 bases at V and 4 bases at J, with 12 bases between. The CDR3 DNA sequence: TGTGCCAGCAGTCCAGGGTTGACCACTGAAGCTTTCTTT. Its translation: CASSPGLTTEAFF.

The gene calls are TRBV28 and TRBJ2-3; TRBD2 matches 11 bases. V was clipped by 5 bases and J by 3 bases; unmatched bases: 7. In germline, CDR1 is MDHEN, CDR2 SYDVKM. The length of the CDR3 is 16 residues. CDR3 in DNA: TGTGCCAGCAGTAAGACTAGCGGGATGACGACAGATACGCAGTATTTT. This gives the protein CASSKTSGMTTDTQYF.

This clonotype occurred many times. The rearrangement joins TRBV20-1 to TRBJ1-2; no definite D call. This CDR3 spans 13 amino acids. CDR1 and CDR2 (germline): DFQATT, SNEGSKA (reference sequence). Trimming took 5 bases from V and 0 from J, leaving 10 bases between them. CDR3 sequence reads: CSAESTSNYGYTF. The CDR3 DNA reads as TGCAGTGCTGAGAGCACTTCTAACTATGGCTACACCTTC.